This T cell receptor beta chain was obtained from a study of shared clonotypes between healthy human individuals. The method was immunoSEQ multiplex PCR; TCRdb's version includes in-frame clones alone and lacks a portion of them. The sample contains roughly 2,500,000 clones, approximately 94% of which appear only once. V was trimmed by 4 bases and J by 2 bases, leaving 15 bases between them. The germline V gene encodes CDR1 MDHEN and CDR2 SYDVKM. CDR3 length equals 15 residues. Donors, without exception, were Caucasian adults residing in Nashville, Tennessee. The chain carries TRBV28 and TRBJ2-7; D not certain. This TCR came from a man younger than 35 in good health. Some clones in this sample may be carry-over from other donors' samples. The specimen was naive CD4+ T cells from PBMCs. The subset: CD45RA+ positively selected. The CDR3 region has the DNA TGTGCCAGCAGTTCGGCCCAAGTCGTCGCCTACGAGCAGTACTTC. It yields the protein CASSSAQVVAYEQYF. The full variable domain, its missing parts supplied by reference TRBV28 and TRBJ2-7, is DVKVTQSSRYLVKRTGEKVFLECVQDMDHENMFWYRQDPGLGLRLIYFSYDVKMKEKGDIPEGYSVSREKKERFSLILESASTNQTSMYLCASSSAQVVAYEQYFGPGTRLTVT.